This T cell receptor (beta chain) was sequenced for a study of T cell clones after liver transplantation. On the study more broadly: Immunosuppression withdrawal was tried within 2 years after liver transplantation in this trial. Pre-transplant mixed lymphocyte reactions yielded third-party-reactive TCRbeta sequences as comparators for graft-donor-reactive sequences.

Of note for this clone: The target antigen is unknown.

This CDR3 spans 15 amino acids. V dropped 3 bases and J dropped 3 bases, with 9 bases sitting between them. The germline V gene encodes CDR1 SGHAT and CDR2 FQNNGV. Assay: immunoSEQ multiplex PCR; the TCRdb copy retains only in-frame clones and omits some. The sample has 95,000 to 110,000 clones, 82% seen once; the top ten hold 0.8% to 1%. General study results and limits: The donor-reactive repertoire was only partly measurable in two subjects, lacking donor cells. Small, mixed patient groups and varying post-transplant times limit these conclusions.

The rearrangement uses TRBV11-2 and TRBJ1-6; D is ambiguous. The starting material was CD4+ T cells from blood, obtained before liver transplant. This TCR was recovered from a human donor who received a liver transplant. CDR3 nucleotides: TGTGCCAGCAGCTTCAACAGCTTCTATAATTCACCCCTCCACTTT. Its protein is CASSFNSFYNSPLHF.